This T cell receptor beta chain came from a study of blood T cell repertoires in COVID-19. About the research overall: COVID-19 samples, acute and convalescent, were from the United States, Italy and Spain. Sample material is recorded as cDNA or gDNA derived from T cells, B-cell-depleted T cells, or PBMCs.

The germline gives CDR1 MNHEY, CDR2 SMNVEV (reference sequence). This CDR3 spans 15 amino acids. V lost 5 bases and J lost 4, with 12 bases in between. Authors' analysis steps: Estimation of nucleated cell counts relied on the amplification of reference gene primers. Method: immunoSEQ multiplex PCR; TCRdb's copy keeps in-frame clones and lacks some. That table furnishes V, J and clone size, whereas the DNA furnished D and trimming. The data show approximately 120,000 clones, around four fifths seen once. The sample consisted of peripheral blood. The rearrangement joins TRBV27 to TRBJ1-6, with D perhaps TRBD1 (5 bases). The receptor was isolated from a man aged 60-69 years with acute or convalescent COVID-19. The CDR3 reads CASSLPDIYNSPLHF. The CDR3, as DNA: TGTGCCAGCAGTCTACCGGACATTTATAATTCACCCCTCCACTTT.